This TCR beta chain is drawn from a study of T-cell memory formation after mild COVID-19. Study-wide results and limits: Pre-infection memory contained some responding clones, which suggested that cross-reactive memory had joined.

TCR alpha and TCR beta cDNA libraries carrying sample barcodes and UMIs came from 5'RACE with constant-segment primers. TCRdb re-analysed the 5' RACE reads in MiXCR, keeping a single row per CDR3 protein. The sample has about 350,000 distinct CDR3 sequences; roughly an eighth are singletons. The V gene's germline CDR1 is SGHTA and CDR2 FQGNSA. CDR3 length: 15 amino acids. Regarding this clonotype: The target antigen is unknown. An end of the junction does not agree with germline; a read error may underlie this.

The gene calls are TRBV7-2 and TRBJ1-6; no clear D. This sequence originates from a young man who had mild COVID-19 (a few samples of this study predate the infection). Cell type and time point are not known. The sequencing sample was made of PBMCs or a T cell subset sorted from them (not recorded which). The CDR3 region has the DNA TGTGCCAGCAGCCCCCAAGCCCGGGAGGATTCACCCCTCAACTTT. Its translation is CASSPQAREDSPLNF. Variable domain in full (rest from reference TRBV7-2 and TRBJ1-6): GAGVSQSPSNKVTEKGKDVELRCDPISGHTALYWYRQSLGQGLEFLIYFQGNSAPDKSGLPSDRFSAERTGGSVSTLTIQRTQQEDSAVYLCASSPQAREDSPLNFGNGTRLTVT.